A selection of T cell receptor beta chains follows, all from one sample in a study of blood T cell repertoires in COVID-19. Data came from immunoSEQ multiplex PCR; TCRdb stores just in-frame clones and leaves some out. The data hold hundreds of thousands of clones, with around 90% observed a single time. The sequenced material came from peripheral blood. The receptors derive from a woman under 30 who had recovered from COVID-19. Each CDR3 is given with its conserved first and last residue.

j_call v_call cdr3_aa
TRBJ2-1 TRBV9 CASSVTGTSSYNEQFF
TRBJ1-2 TRBV24-1 CATSAWTEDYGYTF
TRBJ1-2 TRBV25-1 CASSHAGDPGRSGYTF
TRBJ1-1 TRBV12-3/TRBV12-4 CASSLAANTEAFF
TRBJ1-1 TRBV30 CAWSPRRGTTYMNTEAFF
TRBJ2-1 TRBV27 CASSLSRPGQGGEFF
TRBJ1-2 TRBV5-1 CASSLYGDRGSNYGYTF
TRBJ2-2 TRBV7-2 CASSFETTGELFF
TRBJ2-5 TRBV2 CASSTLDGGGSLETQYF
TRBJ2-1 TRBV4-3 CASSQEYLAGGTEQFF
TRBJ1-1 TRBV4-3 CASSTRTGPAFF
TRBJ1-1 TRBV10-2 CASSYSPPEAFF
TRBJ1-3 TRBV6-5 CASSYGRAGNTIYF
TRBJ2-3 TRBV27 CASSSSAGATDTQYF
TRBJ1-1 TRBV4-1 CASSQAPGRTEAFF
TRBJ2-5 TRBV5-4 CASSLMAGVGEETQYF
TRBJ2-4 TRBV15 CATSRDDRVAKNIQYF
TRBJ2-2 TRBV7-2 CASSTRQGSGELFF
TRBJ2-5 TRBV18 CASSPEGTGTQYF
TRBJ2-2 TRBV11-3 CASSFQANTGELFF
TRBJ2-3 TRBV7-9 CASRPRGVASADTQYF
TRBJ2-3 TRBV28 CASSRQGWRTDTQYF
TRBJ2-1 TRBV10-3 CAISEIGTLRLNEQFF
TRBJ1-2 TRBV4-1 CASSQDRGRDGYTF
TRBJ2-1 TRBV5-1 CASSHRAGTEYNEQFF
TRBJ1-2 TRBV11-2 CASSLDRGAFGYTF
TRBJ1-2 TRBV19 CASSIEFRGNYGYTF
TRBJ1-4 TRBV5-4 CASSYDSYSEKLFF
TRBJ1-1 TRBV10-3 CAISEGQGMNTEAFF
TRBJ2-1 TRBV6-1 CASSGGRQSSYNEQFF
TRBJ2-3 TRBV12-3/TRBV12-4 CASSLRGSDTQYF
TRBJ1-1 TRBV19 CAASGGRHTEAFF
TRBJ1-5 TRBV19 CASSMLQGRSNQPQHF
TRBJ1-3 TRBV7-2 CASSQPGQGAGNTIYF
TRBJ2-5 TRBV24-1 CATSDRRREGSETQYF
TRBJ2-1 TRBV12-3/TRBV12-4 CASSLTPREQFF
TRBJ1-1 TRBV9 CASSVGRGPNTEAFF
TRBJ2-5 TRBV3-1/TRBV3-2 CASSQTGGQETQYF
TRBJ2-1 TRBV3-1/TRBV3-2 CASSSRDSANYNEQFF
TRBJ1-2 TRBV19 CASSRTGGPGYGYTF